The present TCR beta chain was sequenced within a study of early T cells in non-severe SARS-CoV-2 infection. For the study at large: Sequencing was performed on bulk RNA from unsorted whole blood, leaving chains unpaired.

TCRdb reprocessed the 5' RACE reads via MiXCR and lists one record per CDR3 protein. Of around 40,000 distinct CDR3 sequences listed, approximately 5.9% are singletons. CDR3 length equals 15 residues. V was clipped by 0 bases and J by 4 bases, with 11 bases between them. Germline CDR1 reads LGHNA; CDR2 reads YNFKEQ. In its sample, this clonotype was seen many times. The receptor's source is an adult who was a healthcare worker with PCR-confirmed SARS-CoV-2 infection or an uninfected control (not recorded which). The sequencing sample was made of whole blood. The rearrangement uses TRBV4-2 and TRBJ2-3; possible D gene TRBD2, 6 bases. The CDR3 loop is CASSQDQGGSDTQYF. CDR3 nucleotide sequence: TGTGCCAGCAGCCAAGATCAAGGAGGGTCAGATACGCAGTATTTT.